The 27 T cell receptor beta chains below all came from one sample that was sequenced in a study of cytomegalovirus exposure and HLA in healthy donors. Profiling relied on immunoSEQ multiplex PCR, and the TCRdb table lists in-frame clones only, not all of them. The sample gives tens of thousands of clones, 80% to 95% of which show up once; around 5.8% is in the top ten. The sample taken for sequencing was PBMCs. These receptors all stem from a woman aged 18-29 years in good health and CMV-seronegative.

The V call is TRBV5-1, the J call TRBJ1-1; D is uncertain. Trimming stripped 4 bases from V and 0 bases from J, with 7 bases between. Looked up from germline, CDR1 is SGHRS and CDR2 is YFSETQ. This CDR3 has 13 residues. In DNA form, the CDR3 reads TGCGCCAGCAGCCCGGGAGTGAACACTGAAGCTTTCTTT. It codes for CASSPGVNTEAFF.

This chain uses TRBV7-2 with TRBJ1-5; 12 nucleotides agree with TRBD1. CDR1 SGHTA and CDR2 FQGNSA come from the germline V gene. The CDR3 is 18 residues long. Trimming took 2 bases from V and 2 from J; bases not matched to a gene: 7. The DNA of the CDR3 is TGTGCCAGCAGCTTAATCGGGACAGGGGGCGGGGGCAATCAGCCCCAGCATTTT. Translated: CASSLIGTGGGGNQPQHF.

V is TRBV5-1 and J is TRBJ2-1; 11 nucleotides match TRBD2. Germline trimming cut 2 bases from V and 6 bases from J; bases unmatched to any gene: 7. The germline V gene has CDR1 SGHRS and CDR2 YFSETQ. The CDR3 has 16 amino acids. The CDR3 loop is CASSLMPGLAVNEQFF. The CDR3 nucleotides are TGCGCCAGCAGCTTAATGCCGGGACTAGCGGTCAATGAGCAGTTCTTC.

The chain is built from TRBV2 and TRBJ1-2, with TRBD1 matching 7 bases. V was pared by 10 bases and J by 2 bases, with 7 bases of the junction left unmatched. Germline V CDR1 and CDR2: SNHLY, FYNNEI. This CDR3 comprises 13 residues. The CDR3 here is CATSGQRNYGYTF. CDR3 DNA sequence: TGTGCCACCTCGGGACAGAGGAACTATGGCTACACCTTC.

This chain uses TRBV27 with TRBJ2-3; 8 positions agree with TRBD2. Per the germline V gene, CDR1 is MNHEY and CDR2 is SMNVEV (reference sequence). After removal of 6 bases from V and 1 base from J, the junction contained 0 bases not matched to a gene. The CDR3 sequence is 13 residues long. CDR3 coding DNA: TGTGCCAGCAGGACTAGCGGCACAGATACGCAGTATTTT. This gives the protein CASRTSGTDTQYF.

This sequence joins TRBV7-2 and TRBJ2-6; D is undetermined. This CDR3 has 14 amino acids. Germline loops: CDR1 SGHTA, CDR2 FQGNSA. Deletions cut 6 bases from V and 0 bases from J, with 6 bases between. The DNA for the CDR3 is TGTGCCAGCAGTCGACTCTCTGGGGCCAACGTCCTGACTTTC. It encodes CASSRLSGANVLTF.

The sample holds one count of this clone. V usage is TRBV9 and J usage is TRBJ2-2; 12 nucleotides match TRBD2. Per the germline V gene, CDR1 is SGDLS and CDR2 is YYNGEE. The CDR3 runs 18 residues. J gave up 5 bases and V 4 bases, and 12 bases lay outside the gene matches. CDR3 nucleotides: TGTGCCAGCAGCCTCCATCGGACTAGCGGGACGGGGACCGGGGAGCTGTTTTTT. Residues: CASSLHRTSGTGTGELFF.

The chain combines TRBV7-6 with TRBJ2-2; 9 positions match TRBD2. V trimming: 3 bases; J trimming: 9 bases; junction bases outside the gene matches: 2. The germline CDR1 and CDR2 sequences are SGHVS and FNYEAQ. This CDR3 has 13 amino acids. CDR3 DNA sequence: TGTGCCAGCAGCTTTAGCGGGAGTCGGGAGCTGTTTTTT. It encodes CASSFSGSRELFF.

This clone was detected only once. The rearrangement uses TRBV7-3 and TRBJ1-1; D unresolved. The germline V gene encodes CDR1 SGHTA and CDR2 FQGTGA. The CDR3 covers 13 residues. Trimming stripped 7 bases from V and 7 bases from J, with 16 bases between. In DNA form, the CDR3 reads TGTGCCAGCACCTCCTGTACGAGGATTGAAGCTTTCTTT. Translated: CASTSCTRIEAFF.

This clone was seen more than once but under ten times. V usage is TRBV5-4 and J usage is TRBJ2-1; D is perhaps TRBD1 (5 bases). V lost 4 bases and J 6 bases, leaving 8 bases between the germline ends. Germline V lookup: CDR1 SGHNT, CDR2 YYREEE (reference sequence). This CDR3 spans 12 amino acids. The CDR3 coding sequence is TGTGCCAGCAGCCCGGACACCAATGAGCAGTTCTTC. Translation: CASSPDTNEQFF.

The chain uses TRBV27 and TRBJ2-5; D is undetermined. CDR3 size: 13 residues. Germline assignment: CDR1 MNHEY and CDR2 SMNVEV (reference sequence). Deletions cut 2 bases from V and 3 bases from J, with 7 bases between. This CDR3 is CASSLTVKETQYF. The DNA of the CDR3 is TGTGCCAGCAGTTTAACAGTAAAAGAGACCCAGTACTTC.

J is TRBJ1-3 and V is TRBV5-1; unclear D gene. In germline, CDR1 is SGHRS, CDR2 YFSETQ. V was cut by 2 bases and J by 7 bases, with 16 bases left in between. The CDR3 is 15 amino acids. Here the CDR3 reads CASSFWANQWNTIYF. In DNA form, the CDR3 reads TGCGCCAGCAGCTTCTGGGCCAACCAGTGGAACACCATATATTTT.

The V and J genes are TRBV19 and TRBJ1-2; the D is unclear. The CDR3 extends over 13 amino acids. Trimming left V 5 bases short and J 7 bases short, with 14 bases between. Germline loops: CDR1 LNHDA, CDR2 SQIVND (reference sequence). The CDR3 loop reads CASSYPDSGGYTF. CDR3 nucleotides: TGTGCCAGTAGTTATCCAGACTCCGGTGGCTACACCTTC.

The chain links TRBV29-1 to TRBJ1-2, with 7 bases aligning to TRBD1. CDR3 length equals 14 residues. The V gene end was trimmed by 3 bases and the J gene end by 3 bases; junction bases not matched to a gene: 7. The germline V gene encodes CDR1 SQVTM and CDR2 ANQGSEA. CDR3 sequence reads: CSVDNRGYDYGYTF. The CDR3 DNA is TGCAGCGTTGACAACAGGGGCTATGACTATGGCTACACCTTC.

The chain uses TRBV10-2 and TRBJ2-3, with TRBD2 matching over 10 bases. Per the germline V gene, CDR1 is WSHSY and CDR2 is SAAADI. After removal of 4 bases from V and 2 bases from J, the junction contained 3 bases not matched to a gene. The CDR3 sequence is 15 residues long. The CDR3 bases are TGCGCCAGCAGTGCTCTAGCGGGGGTCACAGATACGCAGTATTTT. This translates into CASSALAGVTDTQYF.

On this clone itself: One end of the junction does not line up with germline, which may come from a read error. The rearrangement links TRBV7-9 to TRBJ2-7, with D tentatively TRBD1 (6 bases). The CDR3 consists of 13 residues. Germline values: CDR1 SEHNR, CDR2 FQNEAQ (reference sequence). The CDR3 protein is CASSSSRDTGIVF. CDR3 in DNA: TGTGCCAGCAGCTCAAGCCGGGACACTGGAATTGTCTTC.

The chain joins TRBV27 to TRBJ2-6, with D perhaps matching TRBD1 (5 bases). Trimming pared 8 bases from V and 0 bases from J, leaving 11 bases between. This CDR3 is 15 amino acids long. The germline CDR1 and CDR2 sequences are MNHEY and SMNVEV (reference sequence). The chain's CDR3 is CASGRRDSGANVLTF. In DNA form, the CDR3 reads TGTGCCAGCGGCCGCAGGGACTCTGGGGCCAACGTCCTGACTTTC.

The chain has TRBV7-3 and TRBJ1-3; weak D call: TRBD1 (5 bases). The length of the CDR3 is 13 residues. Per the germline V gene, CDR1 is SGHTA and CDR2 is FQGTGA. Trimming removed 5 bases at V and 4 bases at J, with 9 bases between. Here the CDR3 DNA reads TGTGCCAGCAGCCCGGACACGGGAAACACCATATATTTT. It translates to CASSPDTGNTIYF.

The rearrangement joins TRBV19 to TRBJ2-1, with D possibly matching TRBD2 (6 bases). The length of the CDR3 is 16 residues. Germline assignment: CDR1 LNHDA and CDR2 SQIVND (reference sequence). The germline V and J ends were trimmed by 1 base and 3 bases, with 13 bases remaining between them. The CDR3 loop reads CASSIGGAALYNEQFF. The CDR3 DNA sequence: TGTGCCAGTAGTATAGGCGGGGCAGCGCTCTACAATGAGCAGTTCTTC.

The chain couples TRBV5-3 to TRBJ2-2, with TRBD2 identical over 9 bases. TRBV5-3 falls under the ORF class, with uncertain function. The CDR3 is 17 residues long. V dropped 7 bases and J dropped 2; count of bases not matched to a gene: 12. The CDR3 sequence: CARSGDSGGLNTGELFF. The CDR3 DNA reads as TGTGCCAGATCTGGGGATAGCGGGGGATTAAACACCGGGGAGCTGTTTTTT.

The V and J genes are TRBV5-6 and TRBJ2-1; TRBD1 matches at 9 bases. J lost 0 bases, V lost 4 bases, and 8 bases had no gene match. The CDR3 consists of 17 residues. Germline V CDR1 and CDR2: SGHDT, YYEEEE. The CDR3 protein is CASSEGQGRPSYNEQFF. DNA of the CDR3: TGTGCCAGCAGCGAGGGACAGGGCCGGCCCTCCTACAATGAGCAGTTCTTC.

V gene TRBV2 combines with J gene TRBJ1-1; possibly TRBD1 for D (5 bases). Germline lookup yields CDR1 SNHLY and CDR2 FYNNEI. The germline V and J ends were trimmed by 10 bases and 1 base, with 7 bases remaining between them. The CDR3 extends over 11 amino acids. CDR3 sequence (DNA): TGTGCCATAACAGGGAACACTGAAGCTTTCTTT. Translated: CAITGNTEAFF.

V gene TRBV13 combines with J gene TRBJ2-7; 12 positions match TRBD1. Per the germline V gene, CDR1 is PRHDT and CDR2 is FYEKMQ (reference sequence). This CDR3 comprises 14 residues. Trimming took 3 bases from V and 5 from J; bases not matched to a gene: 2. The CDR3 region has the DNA TGTGCCAGCAGCTTGGGACAGGGGGCGGACGAGCAGTACTTC. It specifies CASSLGQGADEQYF.

The CDR3 region has the DNA TGTGCCAGCAGGATCCGACAGGACATTTCACCCCTCCACTTT. This encodes CASRIRQDISPLHF. The chain carries TRBV2 and TRBJ1-6; TRBD1 is a possible D gene (6 bases). The CDR3 covers 14 residues. CDR1 and CDR2 (germline): SNHLY, FYNNEI. The ends were cut back, 6 bases at V and 9 bases at J, with 15 bases in the middle.

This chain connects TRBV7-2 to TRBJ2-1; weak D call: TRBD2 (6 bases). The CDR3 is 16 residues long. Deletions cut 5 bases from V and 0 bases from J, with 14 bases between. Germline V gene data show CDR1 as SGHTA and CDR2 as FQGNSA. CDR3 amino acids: CASSLSGTFSYNEQFF. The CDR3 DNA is TGTGCCAGCAGCCTTTCCGGGACTTTCTCCTACAATGAGCAGTTCTTC.

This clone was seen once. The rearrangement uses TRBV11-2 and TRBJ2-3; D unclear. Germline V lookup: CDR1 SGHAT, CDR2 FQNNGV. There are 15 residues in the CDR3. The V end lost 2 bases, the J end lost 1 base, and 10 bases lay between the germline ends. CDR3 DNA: TGTGCCAGCAGCTTATTGGCCGGAGGCACAGATACGCAGTATTTT. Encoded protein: CASSLLAGGTDTQYF.

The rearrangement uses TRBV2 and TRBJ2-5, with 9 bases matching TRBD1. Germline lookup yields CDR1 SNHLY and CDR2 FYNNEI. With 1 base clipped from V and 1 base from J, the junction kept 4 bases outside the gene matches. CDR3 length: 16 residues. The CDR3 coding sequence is TGTGCCAGCAGTGAAGGGACAGGGGTTCTCCAAGAGACCCAGTACTTC. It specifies CASSEGTGVLQETQYF.